These T cell receptor beta chains were read from a single sample in a study of beta chain features in type 1 diabetes. Only in-frame clones appear in the TCRdb table, and some are missing; sequencing was by immunoSEQ multiplex PCR. The top ten hold approximately 1% of the sample, which has 310,000 or so clones, roughly 9% seen once. Sequenced sample: central memory CD4+ T cells from blood. The receptors here all came from a man aged 30 to 45 with type 1 diabetes. Both conserved end residues are part of each CDR3. D genes are given only for firm matches. Some rows have no size entry. The others give once, few or many, or a class for an expanded clone.

J,D,V,size,CDR3,DNA
TRBJ1-2,NA,TRBV4-3,many,CASSQDLGDGYTF,TGCGCCAGCAGCCAAGATCTAGGGGATGGCTACACCTTC
TRBJ2-3,NA,TRBV4-1,few,CASSPDNAGAGTDTQYF,TGCGCCAGCAGCCCAGATAATGCGGGGGCCGGAACAGATACGCAGTATTTT
TRBJ2-3,TRBD1,TRBV11-2,many,CASSPGQGGNTDTQYF,TGTGCCAGCAGCCCCGGCCAAGGGGGCAACACAGATACGCAGTATTTT
TRBJ2-4,NA,TRBV4-3,NA,CASSKGQGREAKNIQYF,TGCGCCAGCAGCAAAGGTCAGGGGAGGGAAGCCAAAAACATTCAGTACTTC
TRBJ2-7,NA,TRBV7-2,NA,CASSLVPGFYEQYF,TGTGCCAGCAGCTTAGTGCCTGGATTCTACGAGCAGTACTTC
TRBJ2-7,NA,TRBV11-3,NA,CASRSSAAGDEQYF,TGTGCCAGCAGATCCTCGGCTGCAGGGGACGAGCAGTACTTC
TRBJ1-2,TRBD1,TRBV30,many,CAIWTGDNYGYTF,TGTGCCATATGGACAGGGGACAACTATGGCTACACCTTC
TRBJ2-6,NA,TRBV23-1,few,CASNPNRGPNSGANVLTF,TGCGCCAGCAACCCAAACCGGGGCCCCAACTCTGGGGCCAACGTCCTGACTTTC
TRBJ2-2,NA,TRBV29-1,many,CSVVGGALNTGELFF,TGCAGCGTTGTAGGGGGGGCACTCAACACCGGGGAGCTGTTTTTT
TRBJ1-6,TRBD1,TRBV7-8,few,CASSYDDRDNSPLHF,TGTGCCAGCAGCTATGACGACAGGGACAATTCACCCCTCCACTTT
TRBJ1-1,NA,TRBV7-8,NA,CASSLARDWTEAFF,TGTGCCAGCAGCTTAGCCCGAGATTGGACTGAAGCTTTCTTT
TRBJ2-5,TRBD2,TRBV5-1,NA,CASSYSGAQETQYF,TGCGCCAGCAGCTACAGCGGGGCCCAAGAGACCCAGTACTTC
TRBJ2-1,NA,TRBV5-6,few,CASGRGHNEQFF,TGTGCCAGTGGACGGGGACACAATGAGCAGTTCTTC
TRBJ2-1,NA,TRBV7-2,NA,CASSPRRGDNEQFF,TGTGCCAGCAGCCCTCGGCGGGGAGACAATGAGCAGTTCTTC
TRBJ1-4,NA,TRBV4-3,NA,CASSQVGGNEKLFF,TGCGCCAGCAGCCAAGTAGGCGGTAATGAAAAACTGTTTTTT
TRBJ2-7,TRBD1,TRBV28,NA,CASILQGSSYEQYF,TGTGCCAGCATCTTACAGGGGTCCTCCTACGAGCAGTACTTC
TRBJ2-7,NA,TRBV27,NA,CASSPRNSYEQYF,TGTGCCAGCAGCCCTCGAAATTCCTACGAGCAGTACTTC
TRBJ1-5,NA,TRBV7-9,few,CASSLANSNQPQHF,TGTGCCAGCAGCTTAGCAAATAGCAATCAGCCCCAGCATTTT
TRBJ2-5,NA,TRBV30,few,CAWSSGRRETQYF,TGTGCCTGGAGTAGCGGGCGACGGGAGACCCAGTACTTC
TRBJ2-7,NA,TRBV7-2,NA,CASSSQMGGPYEQYF,TGTGCCAGCAGCTCACAGATGGGCGGCCCCTACGAGCAGTACTTC
TRBJ1-1,NA,TRBV2,few,CASSENRELAFF,TGTGCCAGCAGTGAAAACCGGGAGCTTGCTTTCTTT
TRBJ2-1,NA,TRBV5-1,few,CASSLVTSHNEQFF,TGCGCCAGCAGCTTGGTTACATCGCACAATGAGCAGTTCTTC
TRBJ2-1,NA,TRBV27,few,CASAGLRGSSYNEQFF,TGTGCCAGCGCAGGATTAAGGGGTAGCTCCTACAATGAGCAGTTCTTC
TRBJ2-7,NA,TRBV7-8,NA,CASSSALAYEQYF,TGTGCCAGCAGCTCCGCCTTGGCCTACGAGCAGTACTTC
TRBJ1-2,NA,TRBV4-3,NA,CASSQDRGGSYGYTF,TGCGCCAGCAGCCAAGACCGGGGCGGTTCCTATGGCTACACCTTC
TRBJ1-2,NA,TRBV19,NA,CASSIDDRTTPFYGYTF,TGTGCCAGTAGTATAGACGACAGGACCACTCCCTTCTATGGCTACACCTTC
TRBJ2-5,NA,TRBV7-2,NA,CASSRGDGETQYF,TGTGCCAGCAGCCGGGGCGATGGAGAGACCCAGTACTTC
TRBJ2-5,TRBD1,TRBV28,few,CASSAGDRGETQYF,TGTGCCAGCAGTGCCGGGGACAGGGGTGAGACCCAGTACTTC
TRBJ1-6,TRBD1,TRBV5-1,few,CASSYGQGTYNSPLHF,TGCGCCAGCAGCTATGGACAGGGGACCTATAATTCACCCCTCCACTTT
TRBJ1-2,NA,TRBV6-5,few,CASSPGSDANYGYTF,TGTGCCAGCAGTCCCGGGTCGGATGCTAACTATGGCTACACCTTC
TRBJ1-2,NA,TRBV6-5,NA,CASSYGGGVDYGYTF,TGTGCCAGCAGTTACGGAGGCGGGGTCGACTATGGCTACACCTTC
TRBJ2-5,NA,TRBV9,few,CASSVWGNEGETQYF,TGTGCCAGCAGCGTTTGGGGGAATGAGGGTGAGACCCAGTACTTC
TRBJ1-4,NA,TRBV7-9,NA,CASRPAGRGGGESEKLFF,TGTGCCAGCAGACCCGCCGGAAGGGGCGGCGGGGAATCAGAAAAACTGTTTTTT
TRBJ2-5,NA,TRBV15,NA,CATSGGPFQETQYF,TGTGCCACCAGCGGGGGGCCGTTCCAAGAGACCCAGTACTTC
TRBJ1-1,NA,TRBV9,few,CASSVNLGNTEAFF,TGTGCCAGCAGCGTAAACCTAGGGAACACTGAAGCTTTCTTT
TRBJ1-1,TRBD1,TRBV10-3,NA,CAISDPPGTGNTEAFF,TGTGCCATCAGTGACCCCCCTGGGACAGGGAACACTGAAGCTTTCTTT
TRBJ1-1,NA,TRBV7-8,few,CASSFRRGAWGNTEAFF,TGTGCCAGCAGCTTTAGACGAGGGGCATGGGGGAACACTGAAGCTTTCTTT
TRBJ1-1,NA,TRBV4-3,NA,CASSQDRGAEAFF,TGCGCCAGCAGCCAAGATAGGGGGGCTGAAGCTTTCTTT
TRBJ2-2,TRBD2,TRBV12-5,NA,CARALGGSGELFF,TGTGCTCGTGCCTTGGGGGGGTCCGGGGAGCTGTTTTTT
TRBJ2-1,NA,TRBV7-9,many,CASSYRASSYNEQFF,TGTGCCAGCAGCTACAGGGCCAGCTCCTACAATGAGCAGTTCTTC
TRBJ2-3,TRBD1,TRBV5-1,few,CASSPGQITDTQYF,TGCGCCAGCAGCCCGGGACAGATCACAGATACGCAGTATTTT
TRBJ2-5,TRBD2,TRBV4-1,few,CASSQGSGGVQETQYF,TGCGCCAGCAGCCAGGGGAGCGGGGGGGTCCAAGAGACCCAGTACTTC